The clone carrying this TCR beta chain was detected a few times. The data were obtained in a study of T cells in Graves' hyperthyroidism and ophthalmopathy. Trimming at V came to 0 bases and at J to 3 bases, leaving 8 bases not matched to a gene. The CDR3 is made up of 16 amino acids. The germline gives CDR1 GTSNPN, CDR2 SVGIG (reference sequence). Template material for amplifying TCR beta CDR3 regions consisted of RNA transcripts. The HTBI set primed first-round TCR CDR3 RT-PCR. TCRdb passed the multiplex PCR reads through MiXCR, listing each CDR3 protein once. The sample includes 370,000 or so distinct CDR3 sequences, 20% to 30% of them seen just once.

The source of this sequence is a man in his fifties with Graves' hyperthyroidism. Source material: blood. This chain links TRBV30 with TRBJ2-3; TRBD2 matches at 8 bases. CDR3 in DNA: TGTGCCTGGAGTGTACGGGCTGGCGGGAGGACAGATACGCAGTATTTT. Translating it yields CAWSVRAGGRTDTQYF.